These T cell receptor beta chains were read from a single sample in a study of blood T cell repertoires in COVID-19. Assay: immunoSEQ multiplex PCR; the TCRdb copy retains only in-frame clones and omits some. The sample consists of about 180,000 clones, roughly nine tenths of them appearing once. Material for sequencing was peripheral blood. The receptor source for this set is a woman in her thirties with active or convalescent COVID-19. Each CDR3 is given with its conserved first and last residue. D genes are given only for firm matches. A clone size is listed for some rows: how often the clone was seen (once, few, many), or a class if it is expanded.

D gene,clone size,J gene,V gene,CDR3 protein,CDR3 DNA
TRBD2,NA,TRBJ2-2,TRBV7-2,CASSFHGGGTGELFF,TGTGCCAGCAGCTTTCACGGGGGGGGAACCGGGGAGCTGTTTTTT
NA,NA,TRBJ1-4,TRBV29-1,CSAWENEKLFF,TGCAGCGCCTGGGAGAATGAAAAACTGTTTTTT
NA,NA,TRBJ1-1,TRBV19,CASSTKNTEAFF,TGTGCCAGTAGTACTAAGAACACTGAAGCTTTCTTT
TRBD1,NA,TRBJ1-3,TRBV19,CASSTRAGQNSGNTIYF,TGTGCCAGTAGCACCCGGGCGGGACAGAACTCTGGAAACACCATATATTTT
TRBD2,NA,TRBJ2-7,TRBV7-6,CASSAIGGRAVEQYF,TGTGCCAGCAGCGCAATTGGTGGGAGGGCCGTCGAGCAGTACTTC
TRBD1,NA,TRBJ1-1,TRBV11-2,CASSLDRATEAFF,TGTGCCAGCAGCTTGGACAGGGCCACTGAAGCTTTCTTT
NA,NA,TRBJ1-2,TRBV29-1,CSVYRVGDYGYTF,TGCAGCGTTTACAGGGTTGGTGACTATGGCTACACCTTC
NA,NA,TRBJ1-2,TRBV19,CASSIVRGAPRDGYTF,TGTGCCAGTAGTATAGTGCGGGGGGCGCCCCGAGATGGCTACACCTTC
TRBD2,NA,TRBJ2-3,TRBV6-1,CASSEPAFGTSTDTQYF,TGTGCCAGCAGTGAACCTGCCTTCGGGACTAGTACAGATACGCAGTATTTT
NA,NA,TRBJ1-5,TRBV18,CASSPEAKGQPQHF,TGTGCCAGCTCACCAGAGGCGAAAGGACAGCCCCAGCATTTT
TRBD1,NA,TRBJ2-2,TRBV5-1,CAGAPGQGYTGELFF,TGCGCCGGGGCACCGGGACAGGGGTACACCGGGGAGCTGTTTTTT
TRBD1,NA,TRBJ1-6,TRBV5-1,CASSRTGFQDSPLHF,TGCGCCAGCAGCCGGACAGGGTTCCAGGATTCACCCCTCCACTTT
NA,NA,TRBJ1-3,TRBV6-4,CASRAGSGNTIYF,TGTGCCAGCAGGGCAGGGTCTGGAAACACCATATATTTT
TRBD1,NA,TRBJ1-3,TRBV5-1,CASSTRTGGNTIYF,TGCGCCAGCAGCACCCGGACAGGAGGAAACACCATATATTTT
NA,few,TRBJ1-5,TRBV27,CASSYQGSNQPQHF,TGTGCCAGCAGCTACCAGGGGAGCAATCAGCCCCAGCATTTT
TRBD2,NA,TRBJ2-5,TRBV9,CASSSSGGEETQYF,TGTGCCAGCAGCTCTAGCGGGGGGGAAGAGACCCAGTACTTC
TRBD1,NA,TRBJ1-4,TRBV4-1,CASSPTGTGVEKLFF,TGCGCCAGCAGCCCTACCGGGACAGGGGTCGAAAAACTGTTTTTT
TRBD1,NA,TRBJ1-1,TRBV3-1/TRBV3-2,CASGQGGNTEAFF,TGTGCCAGTGGGCAGGGGGGAAACACTGAAGCTTTCTTT
TRBD1,NA,TRBJ2-5,TRBV12-3/TRBV12-4,CASSRTGAETQYF,TGTGCCAGCAGTAGGACAGGGGCTGAGACCCAGTACTTC
TRBD2,NA,TRBJ2-1,TRBV19,CASSAGTSGSRYEQFF,TGTGCCAGTAGTGCAGGGACTAGCGGGAGTAGGTATGAGCAGTTCTTC